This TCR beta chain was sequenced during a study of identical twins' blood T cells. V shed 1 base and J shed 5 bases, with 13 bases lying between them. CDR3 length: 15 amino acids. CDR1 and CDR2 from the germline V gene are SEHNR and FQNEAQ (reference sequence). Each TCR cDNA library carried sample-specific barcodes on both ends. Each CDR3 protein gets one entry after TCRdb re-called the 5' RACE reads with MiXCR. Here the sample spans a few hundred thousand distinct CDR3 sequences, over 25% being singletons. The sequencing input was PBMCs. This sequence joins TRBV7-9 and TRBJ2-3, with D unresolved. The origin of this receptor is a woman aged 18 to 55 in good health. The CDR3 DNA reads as TGTGCCAGCAGCTTAGTCCTAACGGGCAAAGATACGCAGTATTTT. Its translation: CASSLVLTGKDTQYF.